Following are 6 T cell receptor beta chains from one sample sequenced in a study of blood T cell repertoires in COVID-19. TCRdb keeps only in-frame clones here, not all; method: immunoSEQ multiplex PCR. Of hundreds of thousands of clones in the sample, approximately 85% were seen once. Source material: peripheral blood. The source is a man in his fifties with active or convalescent COVID-19.

This chain links TRBV11-2 with TRBJ1-6; D gene uncertain. The CDR3 spans 15 residues. The germline gives CDR1 SGHAT, CDR2 FQNNGV. Deletions cut 5 bases from V and 2 bases from J, with 10 bases between. The CDR3 here is CASSPPGTYNSPLHF. CDR3 DNA: TGTGCCAGCAGCCCCCCCGGGACCTATAATTCACCCCTCCACTTT.

The chain employs TRBV2 and TRBJ1-3, with D perhaps matching TRBD1 (6 bases). The CDR3 is made up of 16 amino acids. V gave up 7 bases and J gave up 2 bases, with 18 bases separating them. Per the germline V gene, CDR1 is SNHLY and CDR2 is FYNNEI. The CDR3 spells CASIAGGIRPGNTIYF. The DNA of the CDR3 is TGTGCCAGCATTGCGGGGGGCATTAGGCCTGGAAACACCATATATTTT.

The gene calls are TRBV10-3 and TRBJ2-7; weak D call: TRBD1 (6 bases). CDR1 is ENHRY and CDR2 is SYGVKD in the germline V gene. The CDR3 totals 11 residues. The ends were cut back, 10 bases at V and 3 bases at J, with 10 bases in the middle. The CDR3 nucleotides are TGTGCCACTCGACAGGTCTACGAGCAGTACTTC. Encoded protein: CATRQVYEQYF.

J is TRBJ1-2 and V is TRBV10-3, with a possible D match to TRBD1 (5 bases). Per germline, CDR1 ENHRY and CDR2 SYGVKD. The CDR3 runs to 15 residues. The V end was cut by 3 bases, the J end by 5 bases, with 16 bases between. For the CDR3, the DNA is TGTGCCATCAGTGAAGGGGATTCCTTAGGGTATGGCTACACCTTC. This gives the protein CAISEGDSLGYGYTF.

The chain recombines TRBV10-3 with TRBJ2-3; D is possibly TRBD1 (6 bases). In germline, CDR1 is ENHRY, CDR2 SYGVKD. The CDR3 extends over 18 amino acids. V lost 0 bases and J lost 2, with 18 bases in between. The CDR3 reads CAISESFVAGALTDTQYF. DNA of the CDR3: TGTGCCATCAGTGAGTCGTTTGTCGCAGGGGCCCTCACAGATACGCAGTATTTT.

The J gene is TRBJ2-7, the V gene TRBV7-9; tentative D call: TRBD2 (7 bases). The CDR3 spans 16 residues. The V end lost 7 bases, the J end lost 2 bases, and 21 bases lay between the germline ends. Germline assignment: CDR1 SEHNR and CDR2 FQNEAQ (reference sequence). This chain's CDR3 is CASISSGASGPYEQYF. The CDR3 nucleotides read TGTGCCAGCATCTCGTCGGGGGCTAGCGGTCCCTACGAGCAGTACTTC.